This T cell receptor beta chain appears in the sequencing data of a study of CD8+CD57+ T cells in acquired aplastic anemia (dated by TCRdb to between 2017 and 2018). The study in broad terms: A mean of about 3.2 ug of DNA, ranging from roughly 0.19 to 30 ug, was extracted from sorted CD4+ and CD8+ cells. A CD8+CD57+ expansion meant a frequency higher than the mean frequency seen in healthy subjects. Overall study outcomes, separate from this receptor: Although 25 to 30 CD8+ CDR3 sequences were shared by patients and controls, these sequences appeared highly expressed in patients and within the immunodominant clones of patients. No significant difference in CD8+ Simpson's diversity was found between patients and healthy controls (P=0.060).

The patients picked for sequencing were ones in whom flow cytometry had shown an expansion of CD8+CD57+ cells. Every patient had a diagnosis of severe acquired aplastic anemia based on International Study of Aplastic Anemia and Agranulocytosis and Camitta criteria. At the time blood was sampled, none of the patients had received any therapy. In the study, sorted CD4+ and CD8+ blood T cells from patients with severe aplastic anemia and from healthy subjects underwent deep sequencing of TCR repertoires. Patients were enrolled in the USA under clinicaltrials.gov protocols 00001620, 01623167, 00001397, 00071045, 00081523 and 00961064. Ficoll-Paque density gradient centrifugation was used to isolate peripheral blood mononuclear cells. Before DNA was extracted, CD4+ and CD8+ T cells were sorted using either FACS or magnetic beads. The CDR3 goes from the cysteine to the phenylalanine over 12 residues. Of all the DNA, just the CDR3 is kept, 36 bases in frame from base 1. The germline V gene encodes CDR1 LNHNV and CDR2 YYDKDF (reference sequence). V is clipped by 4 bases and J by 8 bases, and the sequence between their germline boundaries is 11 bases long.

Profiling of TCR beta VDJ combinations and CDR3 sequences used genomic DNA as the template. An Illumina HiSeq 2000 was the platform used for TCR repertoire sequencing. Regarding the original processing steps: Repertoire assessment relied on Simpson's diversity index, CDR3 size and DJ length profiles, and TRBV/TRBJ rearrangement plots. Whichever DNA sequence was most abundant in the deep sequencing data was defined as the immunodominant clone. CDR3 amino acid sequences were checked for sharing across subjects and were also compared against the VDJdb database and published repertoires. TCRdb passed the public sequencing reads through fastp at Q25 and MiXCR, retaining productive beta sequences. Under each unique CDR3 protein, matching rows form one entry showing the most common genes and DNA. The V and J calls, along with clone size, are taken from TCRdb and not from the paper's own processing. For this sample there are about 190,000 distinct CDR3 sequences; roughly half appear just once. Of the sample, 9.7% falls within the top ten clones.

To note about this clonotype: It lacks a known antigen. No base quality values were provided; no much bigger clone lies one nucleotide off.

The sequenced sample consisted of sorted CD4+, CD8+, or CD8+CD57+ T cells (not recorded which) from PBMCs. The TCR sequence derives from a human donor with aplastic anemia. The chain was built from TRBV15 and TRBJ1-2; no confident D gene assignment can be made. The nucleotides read TGTGCCACCAGCACCTTACTAGACGGCTACACCTTC. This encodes CATSTLLDGYTF.